This T cell receptor beta chain was recorded in a study of blood T cell repertoires in COVID-19. Original methodology: From reference gene primer amplification, estimates of nucleated cell counts were derived. Profiled with immunoSEQ multiplex PCR; TCRdb holds only in-frame clones, not every one. The V and J calls and clone size are taken from that table; D and trimming were inferred from the DNA. Of approximately 170,000 clones in the sample, around 80% were seen once. Participant age was about 18 to 89 years, and participants resided in fewer than 25 US areas. Clinical history as reported by participants underpinned cohort assignment. V lost 6 bases, J lost 3 bases, and 11 bases lay in between. The CDR3 runs 13 residues. From germline, CDR1 is WSHSY and CDR2 SAAADI.

The TCR was taken from a woman between 45 and 60 years old who had recovered from COVID-19. V is TRBV10-2 and J is TRBJ2-5; TRBD2 might be the D (6 bases). Specimen: PBMCs or T cells enriched from blood (not recorded which). CDR3 amino acids: CASSGRTKETQYF. DNA for the CDR3: TGCGCCAGCAGCGGACGGACTAAAGAGACCCAGTACTTC.